The clone carrying this TCR beta chain showed up just a few times. This sample is drawn from a study of T-cell reconstitution after alpha-beta-depleted transplantation in children. The CDR3 is 17 amino acids. Germline CDR1 reads DFQATT; CDR2 reads SNEGSKA (reference sequence). With V trimmed by 5 bases and J by 0 bases, 15 bases remained unmatched. Researchers prepared the TCRbeta library using unique molecular identifiers, the study reports. Using its own MiXCR run on the PCR reads, TCRdb lists one record per CDR3 protein. The sample yields hundreds of thousands of distinct CDR3 sequences, about 9.2% seen once.

This receptor was obtained from a human donor who donated a stem cell graft to a child with acute lymphoblastic leukemia. Sequenced here: PBMCs from the stem cell graft donor, sampled from the stem cell graft. The chain has TRBV20-1 and TRBJ2-5; 7 nucleotides agree with TRBD1. CDR3 loop: CSAQSPDRSNYQETQYF. The DNA for the CDR3 is TGCAGTGCTCAGTCGCCGGACAGGTCTAATTACCAAGAGACCCAGTACTTC.